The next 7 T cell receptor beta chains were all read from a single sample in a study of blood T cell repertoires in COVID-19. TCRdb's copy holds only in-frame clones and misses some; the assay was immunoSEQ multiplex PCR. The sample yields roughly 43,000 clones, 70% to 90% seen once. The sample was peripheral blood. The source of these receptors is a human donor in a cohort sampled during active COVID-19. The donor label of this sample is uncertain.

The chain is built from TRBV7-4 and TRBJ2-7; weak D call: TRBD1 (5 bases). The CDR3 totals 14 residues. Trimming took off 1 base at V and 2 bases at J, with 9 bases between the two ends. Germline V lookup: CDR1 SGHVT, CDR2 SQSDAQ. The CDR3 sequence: CASSLVAGTYEQYF. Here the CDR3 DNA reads TGTGCCAGCAGCTTAGTGGCAGGGACCTACGAGCAGTACTTC.

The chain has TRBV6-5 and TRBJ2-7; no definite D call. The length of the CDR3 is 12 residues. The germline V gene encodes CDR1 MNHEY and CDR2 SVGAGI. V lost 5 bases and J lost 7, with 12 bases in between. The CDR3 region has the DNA TGTGCCAGCAGTCCCGGAGCTGGGGAGCAGTACTTC. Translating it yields CASSPGAGEQYF.

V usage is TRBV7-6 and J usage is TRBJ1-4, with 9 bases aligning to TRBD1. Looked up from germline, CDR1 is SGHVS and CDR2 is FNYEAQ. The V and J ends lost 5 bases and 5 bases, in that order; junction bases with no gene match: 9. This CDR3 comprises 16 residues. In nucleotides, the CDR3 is TGTGCCAGCAGCCCGGCTTGGGGACAGGGAAATGAAAAACTGTTTTTT. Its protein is CASSPAWGQGNEKLFF.

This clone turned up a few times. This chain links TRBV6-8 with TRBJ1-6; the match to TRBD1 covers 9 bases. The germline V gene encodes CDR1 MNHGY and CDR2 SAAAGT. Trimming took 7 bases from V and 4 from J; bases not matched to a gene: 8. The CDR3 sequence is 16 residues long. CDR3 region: CASTLGQGTYNSPLHF. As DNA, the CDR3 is TGTGCCAGCACCCTCGGACAGGGGACATATAATTCACCCCTCCACTTT.

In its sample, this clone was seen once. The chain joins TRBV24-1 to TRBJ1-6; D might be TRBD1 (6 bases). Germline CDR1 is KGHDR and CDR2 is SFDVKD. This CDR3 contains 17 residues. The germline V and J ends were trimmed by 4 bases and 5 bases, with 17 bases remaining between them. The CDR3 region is CATSDRDIGWDNSPLHF. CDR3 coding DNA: TGTGCCACCAGTGACCGGGACATTGGATGGGATAATTCACCCCTCCACTTT.

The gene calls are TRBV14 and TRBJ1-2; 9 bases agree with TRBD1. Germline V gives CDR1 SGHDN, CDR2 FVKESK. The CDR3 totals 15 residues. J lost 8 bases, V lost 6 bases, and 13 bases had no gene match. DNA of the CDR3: TGTGCCAGCAGACAACTATCTGGACAGGGGTACGGCTACACCTTC. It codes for CASRQLSGQGYGYTF.

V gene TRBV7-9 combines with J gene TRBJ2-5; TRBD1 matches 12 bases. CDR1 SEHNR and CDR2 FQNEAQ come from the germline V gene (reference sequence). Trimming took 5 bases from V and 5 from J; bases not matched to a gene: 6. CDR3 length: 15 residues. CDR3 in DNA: TGTGCCAGCAGCCAACGGGACAGGGGGCTTGAGACCCAGTACTTC. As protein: CASSQRDRGLETQYF.